The present T cell receptor beta chain was sequenced within a study of T cell responses to AZD1222 COVID-19 vaccine. The study's findings and limits: White British donors predominated, females outnumbered males, and clonal diversity was possibly underestimated. Nearly half of unique spike-specific TCRs reportedly avoided B.1.351 and B.1.1.7 mutated regions. Spike-wide vaccine-associated CD4 TCRs dominated at 160-218 and 743-854. Seropositive at baseline were only six or seven AZD1222 recipients.

V trimming: 6 bases; J trimming: 5 bases; junction bases outside the gene matches: 9. The germline gives CDR1 MNHNY, CDR2 SVGAGI (reference sequence). The CDR3 extends over 16 amino acids. Assay: immunoSEQ multiplex PCR; the TCRdb copy retains only in-frame clones and omits some. Among tens of thousands of clones listed, 85% to 90% were seen once. Of note for this clone: Its antigen is unknown.

The chain recombines TRBV6-6 with TRBJ2-1, with 11 bases identical to TRBD2. The input for sequencing was peripheral blood, taken on day 0 of AZD1222 vaccination. The TCR comes from an adult in good health. CDR3 sequence reads: CASSNSGGAGDNEQFF. The DNA of the CDR3 is TGTGCCAGCAGCAATAGCGGGGGGGCCGGGGACAATGAGCAGTTCTTC.